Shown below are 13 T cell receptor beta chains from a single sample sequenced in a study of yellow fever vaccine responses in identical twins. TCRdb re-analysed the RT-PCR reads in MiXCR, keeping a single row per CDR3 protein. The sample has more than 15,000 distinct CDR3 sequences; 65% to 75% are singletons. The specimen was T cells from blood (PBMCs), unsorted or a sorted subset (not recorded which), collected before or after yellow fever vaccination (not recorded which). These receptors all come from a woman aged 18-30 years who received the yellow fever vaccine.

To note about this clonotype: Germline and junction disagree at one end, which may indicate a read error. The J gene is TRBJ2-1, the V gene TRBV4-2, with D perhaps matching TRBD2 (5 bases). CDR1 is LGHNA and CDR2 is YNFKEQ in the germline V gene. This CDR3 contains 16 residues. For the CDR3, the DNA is TGTGCCAGCAGGCAAGAGCGGACTCCGGGCCCCAATGAGCAGTTCTTC. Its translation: CASRQERTPGPNEQFF.

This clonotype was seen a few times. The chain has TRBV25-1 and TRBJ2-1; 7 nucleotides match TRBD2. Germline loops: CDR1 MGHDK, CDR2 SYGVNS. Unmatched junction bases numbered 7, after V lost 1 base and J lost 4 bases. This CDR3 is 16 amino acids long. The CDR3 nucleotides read TGTGCCAGCAGTGAATCACAGACTAGCATATACAATGAGCAGTTCTTC. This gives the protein CASSESQTSIYNEQFF.

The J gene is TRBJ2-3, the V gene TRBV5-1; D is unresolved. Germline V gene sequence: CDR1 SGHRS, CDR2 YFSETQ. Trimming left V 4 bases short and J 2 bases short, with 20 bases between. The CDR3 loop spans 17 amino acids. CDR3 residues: CASSTSLNSFSTDTQYF. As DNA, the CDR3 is TGCGCCAGCAGCACCTCCCTGAACAGTTTTTCCACAGATACGCAGTATTTT.

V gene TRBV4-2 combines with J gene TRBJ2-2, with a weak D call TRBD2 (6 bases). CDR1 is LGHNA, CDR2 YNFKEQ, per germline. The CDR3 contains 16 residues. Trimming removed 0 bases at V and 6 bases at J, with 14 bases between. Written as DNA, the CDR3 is TGTGCCAGCAGCCAAGAAGCAGGGACTTCGTCCGGGGAGCTGTTTTTT. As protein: CASSQEAGTSSGELFF.

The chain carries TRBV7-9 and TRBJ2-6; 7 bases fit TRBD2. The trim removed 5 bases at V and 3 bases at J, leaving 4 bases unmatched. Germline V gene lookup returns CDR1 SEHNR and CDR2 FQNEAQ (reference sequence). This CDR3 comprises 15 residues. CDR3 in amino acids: CASSLPGGGANVLTF. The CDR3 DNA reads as TGTGCCAGCAGCCTCCCGGGAGGTGGGGCCAACGTCCTGACTTTC.

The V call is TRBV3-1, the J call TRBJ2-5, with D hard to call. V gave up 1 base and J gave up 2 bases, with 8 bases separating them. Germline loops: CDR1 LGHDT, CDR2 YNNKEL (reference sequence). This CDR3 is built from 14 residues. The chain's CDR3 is CASSQVVGQETQYF. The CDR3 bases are TGTGCCAGCAGCCAAGTGGTTGGGCAAGAGACCCAGTACTTC.

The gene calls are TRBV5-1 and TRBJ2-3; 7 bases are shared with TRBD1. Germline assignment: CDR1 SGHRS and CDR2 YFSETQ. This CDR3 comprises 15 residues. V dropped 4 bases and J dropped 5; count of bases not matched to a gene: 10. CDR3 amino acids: CASSPYGTEGDTQYF. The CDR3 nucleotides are TGCGCCAGCAGCCCCTACGGGACAGAAGGAGATACGCAGTATTTT. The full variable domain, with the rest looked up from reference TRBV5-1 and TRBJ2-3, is KAGVTQTPRYLIKTRGQQVTLSCSPISGHRSVSWYQQTPGQGLQFLFEYFSETQRNKGNFPGRFSGRQFSNSRSEMNVSTLELGDSALYLCASSPYGTEGDTQYFGPGTRLTVL.

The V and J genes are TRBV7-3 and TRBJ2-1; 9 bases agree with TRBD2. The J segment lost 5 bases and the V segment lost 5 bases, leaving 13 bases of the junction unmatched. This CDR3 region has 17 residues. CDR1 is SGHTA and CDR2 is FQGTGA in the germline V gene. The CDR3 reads CASSPFSGGKSDNEQFF. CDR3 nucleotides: TGTGCCAGCAGCCCTTTTAGCGGGGGAAAATCAGACAATGAGCAGTTCTTC. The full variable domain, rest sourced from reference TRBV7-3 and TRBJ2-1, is GAGVSQTPSNKVTEKGKYVELRCDPISGHTALYWYRQSLGQGPEFLIYFQGTGAADDSGLPNDRFFAVRPEGSVSTLKIQRTERGDSAVYLCASSPFSGGKSDNEQFFGPGTRLTVL.

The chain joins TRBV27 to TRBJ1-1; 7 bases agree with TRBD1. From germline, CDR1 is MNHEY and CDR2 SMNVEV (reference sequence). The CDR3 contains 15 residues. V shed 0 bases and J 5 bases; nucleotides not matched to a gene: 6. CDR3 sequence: CASSLSIQGFTEAFF. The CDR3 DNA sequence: TGTGCCAGCAGTTTATCAATACAGGGGTTTACTGAAGCTTTCTTT.

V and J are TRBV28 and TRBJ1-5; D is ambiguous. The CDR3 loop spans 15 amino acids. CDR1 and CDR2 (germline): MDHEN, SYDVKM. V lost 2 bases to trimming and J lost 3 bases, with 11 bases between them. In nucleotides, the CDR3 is TGTGCCAGCAGTTTAACCCTATTGGTCAATCAGCCCCAGCATTTT. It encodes CASSLTLLVNQPQHF. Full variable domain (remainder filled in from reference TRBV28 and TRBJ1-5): DVKVTQSSRYLVKRTGEKVFLECVQDMDHENMFWYRQDPGLGLRLIYFSYDVKMKEKGDIPEGYSVSREKKERFSLILESASTNQTSMYLCASSLTLLVNQPQHFGDGTRLSIL.

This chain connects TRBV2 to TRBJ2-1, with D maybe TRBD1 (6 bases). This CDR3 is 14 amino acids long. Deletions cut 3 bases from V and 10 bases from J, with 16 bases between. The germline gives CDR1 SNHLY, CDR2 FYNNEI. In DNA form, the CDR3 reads TGTGCCAGCAGTGATTTGGTTAAAAGGGGGGAGCAGTTCTTC. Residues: CASSDLVKRGEQFF.

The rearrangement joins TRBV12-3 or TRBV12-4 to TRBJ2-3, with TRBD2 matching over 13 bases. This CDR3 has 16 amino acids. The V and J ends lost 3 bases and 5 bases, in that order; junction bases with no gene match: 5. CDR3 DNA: TGTGCCAGCAGTTTGAAGACTAGCGGGAGGTTAGATACGCAGTATTTT. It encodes CASSLKTSGRLDTQYF.

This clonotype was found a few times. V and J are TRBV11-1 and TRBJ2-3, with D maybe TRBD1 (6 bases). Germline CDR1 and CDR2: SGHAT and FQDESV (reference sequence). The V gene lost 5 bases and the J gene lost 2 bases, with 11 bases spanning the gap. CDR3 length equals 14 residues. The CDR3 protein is CASSLRDNTDTQYF. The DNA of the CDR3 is TGTGCCAGCAGCCTCCGGGACAACACAGATACGCAGTATTTT.